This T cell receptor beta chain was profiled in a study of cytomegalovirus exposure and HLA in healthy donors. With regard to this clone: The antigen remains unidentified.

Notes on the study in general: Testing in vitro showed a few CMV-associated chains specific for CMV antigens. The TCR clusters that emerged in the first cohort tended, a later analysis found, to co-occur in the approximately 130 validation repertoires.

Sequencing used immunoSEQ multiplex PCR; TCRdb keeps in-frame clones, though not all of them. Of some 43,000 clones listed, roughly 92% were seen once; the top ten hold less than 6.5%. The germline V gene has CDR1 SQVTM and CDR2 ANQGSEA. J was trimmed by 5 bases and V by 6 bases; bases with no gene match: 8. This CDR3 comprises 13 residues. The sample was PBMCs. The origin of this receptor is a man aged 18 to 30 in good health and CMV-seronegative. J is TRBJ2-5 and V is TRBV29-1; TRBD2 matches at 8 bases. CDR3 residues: CSVAGVVRETQYF. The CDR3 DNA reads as TGCAGCGTAGCGGGAGTGGTGAGGGAGACCCAGTACTTC.